The present entry profiles one T cell receptor beta chain with its context. Its antigen is unknown. The entry originates in a study of blood T cells in healthy people across ages. Per sample, at least 6 micrograms of total RNA were extracted. Sample-barcoded 5' priming and a J-beta primer mix drove a second PCR of roughly 6 to 12 cycles. With 12 random nucleotides, a template-switch adaptor tagged each individual cDNA molecule. Each CDR3 protein gets one entry after TCRdb re-called the 5' RACE reads with MiXCR. The data hold about 720,000 distinct CDR3 sequences, with 22% observed a single time. Germline CDR1 reads SGHRS; CDR2 reads YFSETQ. The CDR3 loop spans 14 amino acids. V lost 3 bases and J lost 0, with 9 bases in between. Study outcomes and limitations: Per-million-T-cell TCR beta diversity fell roughly linearly with age.

This chain uses TRBV5-1 with TRBJ1-1, with D maybe TRBD1 (5 bases). The origin of this receptor is a man aged 70-80 years in good health. The sequenced material came from blood. Here the CDR3 reads CASSSRGLNTEAFF. Here the CDR3 DNA reads TGCGCCAGCAGCTCAAGGGGCTTGAACACTGAAGCTTTCTTT.